This TCR beta chain stems from a study of blood T cell repertoires in COVID-19. Participant reports of clinical history set cohort assignment. The CDR3 runs 15 residues. Germline CDR1 SQVTM, CDR2 ANQGSEA. Trimming removed 4 bases from V and 0 bases from J; junction bases left unmatched: 6. Data came from immunoSEQ multiplex PCR; TCRdb stores just in-frame clones and leaves some out. Among nearly 200,000 clones listed, around 90% were seen once. J is TRBJ2-3 and V is TRBV29-1; TRBD1 aligns across 8 bases. This TCR came from a woman under 30 who had recovered from COVID-19. The material sequenced was PBMCs or T cells enriched from blood (not recorded which). The CDR3 here is CSVVWTGSSTDTQYF. The CDR3, as DNA: TGCAGCGTTGTGTGGACAGGGTCTAGCACAGATACGCAGTATTTT.